The next 20 T cell receptor beta chains were all read from a single sample in a study of T cell responses to AZD1222 COVID-19 vaccine. The table came from immunoSEQ multiplex PCR; TCRdb's copy has only in-frame clones and leaves some out. The table has around 270,000 clones, around 93% seen once. The sample here was peripheral blood, taken 28 days after the second AZD1222 dose. All receptors come from an adult who received the AZD1222 COVID-19 vaccine.

J is TRBJ2-1 and V is TRBV29-1; D unresolved. V lost 8 bases and J lost 0, with 2 bases in between. Looked up from germline, CDR1 is SQVTM and CDR2 is ANQGSEA. This CDR3 has 10 amino acids. CDR3 region: CSSSYNEQFF. The DNA for the CDR3 is TGCAGCTCCTCCTACAATGAGCAGTTCTTC.

The rearrangement links TRBV5-5 to TRBJ2-4; tentatively, D is TRBD1 or TRBD2 (5 bases each). Germline assignment: CDR1 SGHKS and CDR2 YYEKEE (reference sequence). The CDR3 is 17 amino acids. V gave up 0 bases and J gave up 0 bases, with 13 bases separating them. CDR3 residues: CASSLAGLFLAKNIQYF. In DNA form, the CDR3 reads TGTGCCAGCAGCTTGGCGGGGCTTTTCTTAGCCAAAAACATTCAGTACTTC.

The genes are TRBV3-1 (or the pseudogene TRBV3-2) and TRBJ1-2; D unresolved. CDR3 length equals 15 residues. The germline gives CDR1 LGHDT, CDR2 YNNKEL (reference sequence). Trimming stripped 0 bases from V and 4 bases from J, with 12 bases between. CDR3 loop: CASSQDFGEIYGYTF. The CDR3 DNA follows: TGTGCCAGCAGCCAAGACTTTGGAGAAATCTATGGCTACACCTTC.

V and J are TRBV16 and TRBJ2-1; TRBD2 aligns across 7 bases. V lost 3 bases to trimming and J lost 2 bases; unmatched junction nucleotides: 1. The CDR3 consists of 14 residues. CDR1 and CDR2 (germline): KGHSY, FQNENV. Written as DNA, the CDR3 is TGTGCCAGCAGCCAGGGACTAACCTACAATGAGCAGTTCTTC. The encoded protein is CASSQGLTYNEQFF.

The rearrangement joins TRBV2 to TRBJ1-3, with D perhaps TRBD1 (5 bases). The CDR3 runs to 13 residues. Trimming took 7 bases from V and 2 from J, leaving 9 bases between them. Germline loops: CDR1 SNHLY, CDR2 FYNNEI. The CDR3 spells CASNGGAGNTIYF. The CDR3 DNA is TGTGCCAGCAATGGAGGGGCTGGAAACACCATATATTTT.

This chain joins TRBV28 and TRBJ1-6; D remains ambiguous. Germline CDR1 reads MDHEN; CDR2 reads SYDVKM. V lost 5 bases and J lost 0, with 8 bases in between. The CDR3 covers 15 residues. The CDR3 DNA reads TGTGCCAGCAGTGGAGGGAGCTCCTATAATTCACCCCTCCACTTT. Its protein is CASSGGSSYNSPLHF.

The chain employs TRBV5-6 and TRBJ1-1; no reliable D call. The germline V and J ends were trimmed by 4 bases and 5 bases, with 15 bases remaining between them. CDR3 size: 14 residues. Germline V gene sequence: CDR1 SGHDT, CDR2 YYEEEE. CDR3 nucleotide sequence: TGTGCCAGCAGCCGAAGAGGAGGCGGAACTGAAGCTTTCTTT. Translated, it gives CASSRRGGGTEAFF.

CDR3 sequence: CASSPGQKETQYF. In nucleotides, the CDR3 is TGTGCCAGCAGCCCCGGACAGAAAGAGACCCAGTACTTC. The rearrangement joins TRBV12-3 or TRBV12-4 to TRBJ2-5; the D gene is possibly TRBD1 (6 bases). The CDR3 is 13 residues long. V was clipped by 6 bases and J by 3 bases, with 11 bases between them.

The rearrangement joins TRBV18 to TRBJ2-1, with TRBD1 matching 11 bases. The junction had 15 bases not matched to a gene; V was cut back by 3 bases and J by 8 bases. The germline gives CDR1 KGHSH, CDR2 LQKENI. This CDR3 comprises 18 residues. The CDR3: CASSPPGTGGLVLDEQFF. In nucleotides, the CDR3 is TGTGCCAGCTCACCGCCAGGGACAGGGGGATTGGTACTGGATGAGCAGTTCTTC. The full variable domain, in which reference TRBV18 and TRBJ2-1 provide the parts outside the CDR3, is NAGVMQNPRHLVRRRGQEARLRCSPMKGHSHVYWYRQLPEEGLKFMVYLQKENIIDESGMPKERFSAEFPKEGPSILRIQQVVRGDSAAYFCASSPPGTGGLVLDEQFFGPGTRLTVL.

The chain combines TRBV6-5 with TRBJ2-2; D unclear. The CDR3 runs 15 residues. CDR1 is MNHEY, CDR2 SVGAGI, per germline. Between the trimmed V and J ends, which lost 4 bases and 5 bases, there was a span of 14 bases. For the CDR3, the DNA is TGTGCCAGCAGTTTCTATAGCAGTCCGACCGGGGAGCTGTTTTTT. Amino acids: CASSFYSSPTGELFF.

The genes are TRBV27 and TRBJ2-2; D may be TRBD2 (6 bases). The germline CDR1 and CDR2 sequences are MNHEY and SMNVEV (reference sequence). Trimming removed 4 bases at V and 3 bases at J, with 9 bases between. The CDR3 is 14 amino acids. The CDR3 is CASSSGDYTGELFF. The CDR3 DNA sequence: TGTGCCAGCAGTTCCGGGGACTACACCGGGGAGCTGTTTTTT.

This sequence joins TRBV11-2 and TRBJ2-3; D is undetermined. The V and J ends lost 5 bases and 5 bases respectively, with 5 bases between them. The CDR3 covers 11 residues. Germline loops: CDR1 SGHAT, CDR2 FQNNGV. DNA for the CDR3: TGTGCCAGCAGCGTGGGAGATACGCAGTATTTT. This gives the protein CASSVGDTQYF.

The gene calls are TRBV30 and TRBJ1-5; D is perhaps TRBD1 (6 bases). V lost 2 bases, J lost 7 bases, and 12 bases lay in between. CDR3 length: 13 amino acids. From germline, CDR1 is GTSNPN and CDR2 SVGIG (reference sequence). CDR3 sequence reads: CAWSPPGGQPQHF. The DNA for the CDR3 is TGTGCCTGGAGTCCCCCGGGGGGCCAGCCCCAGCATTTT.

This chain uses TRBV7-9 with TRBJ2-5; D might be TRBD2 (7 bases). The ends were cut back, 7 bases at V and 3 bases at J, with 18 bases in the middle. The CDR3 covers 15 residues. The germline gives CDR1 SEHNR, CDR2 FQNEAQ (reference sequence). The CDR3 loop is CASTRRGAGEETQYF. As DNA, the CDR3 is TGTGCCAGCACCCGCCGGGGGGCAGGGGAAGAGACCCAGTACTTC.

V and J are TRBV5-1 and TRBJ1-1; maybe TRBD1 (5 bases). Per the germline V gene, CDR1 is SGHRS and CDR2 is YFSETQ. This CDR3 comprises 15 residues. V shed 0 bases and J shed 4 bases, with 13 bases lying between them. CDR3 sequence: CASSLAPGRTTEAFF. In DNA, the CDR3 is TGCGCCAGCAGCTTGGCTCCGGGACGGACCACTGAAGCTTTCTTT.

The sample holds one count of this clone. J is TRBJ1-1 and V is TRBV24-1; 9 bases are shared with TRBD1. The CDR3 runs to 15 residues. The germline CDR1 and CDR2 sequences are KGHDR and SFDVKD. The trim removed 4 bases at V and 3 bases at J, leaving 5 bases unmatched. CDR3 residues: CATSDPRTGDTEAFF. The CDR3, as DNA: TGTGCCACCAGTGACCCGAGGACAGGGGACACTGAAGCTTTCTTT.

The chain has TRBV18 and TRBJ2-2; maybe TRBD2 (5 bases). The CDR3 contains 15 residues. V shed 1 base and J shed 5 bases, with 11 bases lying between them. In germline, CDR1 is KGHSH, CDR2 LQKENI. CDR3 bases: TGTGCCAGCTCACCACTTGGGAGTTCGACCGGGGAGCTGTTTTTT. This translates into CASSPLGSSTGELFF.

The chain combines TRBV7-9 with TRBJ2-3; 9 positions agree with TRBD2. Trimming cost V 1 base and J 5 bases; bases outside gene matches: 4. From germline, CDR1 is SEHNR and CDR2 FQNEAQ (reference sequence). This CDR3 has 15 residues. For the CDR3, the DNA is TGTGCCAGCAGCTTAGAGGCAGCGGGAGGAGATACGCAGTATTTT. As protein: CASSLEAAGGDTQYF.

This chain uses TRBV3-1 (or the pseudogene TRBV3-2) with TRBJ2-7; D unresolved. V lost 0 bases, J lost 2 bases, and 11 bases lay in between. Germline loops: CDR1 LGHDT, CDR2 YNNKEL (reference sequence). CDR3 length: 15 residues. The CDR3 loop reads CASSQEGSGTYEQYF. The CDR3 DNA follows: TGTGCCAGCAGCCAAGAAGGGTCAGGTACCTACGAGCAGTACTTC.

The chain combines TRBV18 with TRBJ2-6; D unclear. Germline V lookup: CDR1 KGHSH, CDR2 LQKENI. The length of the CDR3 is 16 residues. V lost 3 bases to trimming and J lost 3 bases, with 12 bases between them. CDR3 coding DNA: TGTGCCAGCTCACCCGCACTTGGGCTTGGGGCCAACGTCCTGACTTTC. Translation: CASSPALGLGANVLTF.